Below are 13 T cell receptor beta chains sequenced from a single sample in a study of T cell clonality in common variable immunodeficiency. Libraries were prepared by immunoSEQ multiplex PCR; TCRdb keeps only in-frame clonotypes and omits some of them. The sample contains more than 30,000 clones, none of them singletons. Source material: peripheral blood mononuclear cells. All receptors derive from a person aged 18 to 70 in good health.

This clone came up many times. The CDR3 goes on 3 residues after the read ends, and that part is filled in from the germline J gene. The genes are TRBV5-1 and TRBJ1-1; unclear D gene. The V gene lost 2 bases and the J gene lost 5 bases, with 13 bases spanning the gap. The CDR3 contains 14 residues. Germline values: CDR1 SGHRS, CDR2 YFSETQ. The CDR3 protein is CASSFGPPGTEAFF. CDR3 DNA, as far as it was read: TGCGCCAGCAGCTTTGGGCCCCCTGGGACTGAA. Drawing the rest from reference TRBV5-1 and TRBJ1-1, the complete variable domain is KAGVTQTPRYLIKTRGQQVTLSCSPISGHRSVSWYQQTPGQGLQFLFEYFSETQRNKGNFPGRFSGRQFSNSRSEMNVSTLELGDSALYLCASSFGPPGTEAFFGQGTRLTVV.

Many counts were recorded for this clone. The CDR3 extends 3 residues past the end of the read, so its final part is completed from the germline J gene. V usage is TRBV5-1 and J usage is TRBJ1-1; D is unclear. CDR1 and CDR2 (germline): SGHRS, YFSETQ. The CDR3 consists of 17 residues. Trimming took off 0 bases at V and 3 bases at J, with 18 bases between the two ends. CDR3 region: CASSLEVAGTVYTEAFF. The covered CDR3 bases are TGCGCCAGCAGCTTGGAGGTTGCAGGTACGGTCTACACTGAA. Full variable domain (rest looked up from reference TRBV5-1 and TRBJ1-1): KAGVTQTPRYLIKTRGQQVTLSCSPISGHRSVSWYQQTPGQGLQFLFEYFSETQRNKGNFPGRFSGRQFSNSRSEMNVSTLELGDSALYLCASSLEVAGTVYTEAFFGQGTRLTVV.

This clone has at least ten counts. Sequencing ends 3 residues short of the CDR3 end; the germline J gene provides the rest. The chain employs TRBV28 and TRBJ2-3, with a tentative D call TRBD1 (5 bases). This CDR3 comprises 16 residues. The germline V gene has CDR1 MDHEN and CDR2 SYDVKM. V lost 7 bases to trimming and J lost 0 bases, with 17 bases between them. CDR3 DNA (partial): TGTGCCAGCATCCCAGGTGGGGCGCCCAGCACAGATACG. Amino acids: CASIPGGAPSTDT. The full CDR3 protein reads CASIPGGAPSTDTQYF. Using reference TRBV28 and TRBJ2-3 for the parts outside the CDR3, the full variable domain is DVKVTQSSRYLVKRTGEKVFLECVQDMDHENMFWYRQDPGLGLRLIYFSYDVKMKEKGDIPEGYSVSREKKERFSLILESASTNQTSMYLCASIPGGAPSTDTQYFGPGTRLTVL.

This clone was detected a few times. A much larger clonotype is one base distant, so this may be a read error. The covered CDR3 bases are TGCGCCAGCAGCTTGGAGGGCGTCTCCTCCTACGAG. It encodes CASSLEGVSSYE. In full, the CDR3 is CASSLEGVSSYEQYF. The V call is TRBV5-1, the J call TRBJ2-7; D gene uncertain. The missing CDR3 end, 3 residues past where the read stops, is filled in from the germline J gene. Germline V gene data show CDR1 as SGHRS and CDR2 as YFSETQ. V lost 0 bases to trimming and J lost 0 bases, with 10 bases between them. The CDR3 covers 15 residues.

In this sample, this clone turned up a few times. The read halts 3 residues ahead of the CDR3 end, with the missing end drawn from the germline J gene. The chain recombines TRBV18 with TRBJ1-2, with D possibly matching TRBD1 (6 bases). Germline V lookup: CDR1 KGHSH, CDR2 LQKENI. The CDR3 consists of 13 residues. The CDR3 bases that were read are TGTGCCAGCTCACCAGGGGGCCACTACGAC. It encodes CASSPGGHYD. The entire CDR3 sequence reads CASSPGGHYDYTF.

In this sample, this clone turned up many times. The observed sequence ends 3 residues before the CDR3 terminus, with the missing tail filled in from the germline J gene. The V and J genes are TRBV4-1 and TRBJ2-5; 9 nucleotides agree with TRBD1. The CDR3 sequence is 16 residues long. V trimming: 2 bases; J trimming: 3 bases; junction bases outside the gene matches: 7. Germline V gene data show CDR1 as MGHRA and CDR2 as YSYEKL. CDR3 bases read: TGCGCCAGCAGCCAATCGGGACAGGGCATAGAAGAGACC. It translates to CASSQSGQGIEET. The complete CDR3 sequence is CASSQSGQGIEETQYF.

This clone has at least ten counts. Read sequence stops 3 residues before the CDR3 end, and the germline J gene provides the missing end. The chain couples TRBV20-1 to TRBJ2-7; 9 bases map to TRBD2. Germline assignment: CDR1 DFQATT and CDR2 SNEGSKA (reference sequence). There are 16 residues in the CDR3. The ends lost 0 bases at V and 1 base at J; junction bases unmatched: 7. The sequenced part of the CDR3 DNA is TGCAGTGCTAGAGATAAGCGGGAGGTTTATTCCTACGAG. Encoded protein: CSARDKREVYSYE. The entire CDR3 protein is CSARDKREVYSYEQYF.

This clone was counted ten times or more. The CDR3 end is not reached by the read, which stops 3 residues before it; the germline J gene fills it in. The chain has TRBV20-1 and TRBJ1-1; 7 bases are shared with TRBD1. Germline V lookup: CDR1 DFQATT, CDR2 SNEGSKA (reference sequence). There are 15 residues in the CDR3. V lost 2 bases, J lost 3 bases, and 9 bases stayed unmatched. The CDR3 region is CSARRTGVPDTEAFF. CDR3 DNA, as far as it was read: TGCAGTGCTAGACGTACAGGGGTCCCTGACACTGAA.

Ten or more counts support this clone. The read comes to an end 3 residues before the CDR3 does, leaving the germline J gene to fill in the end. V gene TRBV19 combines with J gene TRBJ2-1; TRBD2 agrees at 7 bases. This CDR3 region has 14 residues. The V gene end was trimmed by 3 bases and the J gene end by 5 bases; junction bases not matched to a gene: 4. The V gene's germline CDR1 is LNHDA and CDR2 SQIVND (reference sequence). CDR3 DNA (partial): TGTGCCAGTAGTATGTCTAGCGGCAACAATGAG. Encoded protein: CASSMSSGNNE. From start to end, the CDR3 is CASSMSSGNNEQFF.

Of note for this clone: The observed sequence ends 3 residues before the CDR3 terminus, with the missing tail filled in from the germline J gene. The chain combines TRBV7-6 with TRBJ2-7, with TRBD2 as a possible D gene (6 bases). V was clipped by 4 bases and J by 3 bases, with 10 bases between them. Germline values: CDR1 SGHVS, CDR2 FNYEAQ. The length of the CDR3 is 13 residues. CDR3 amino acids: CASSSGLHYEQYF. CDR3 DNA, as far as it was read: TGTGCCAGCAGCTCGGGACTTCACTACGAG.

This clone was found many times. With the read ending 3 residues before the CDR3 end, the germline J gene is used to fill in that end. This chain links TRBV15 with TRBJ2-7, with a weak D call TRBD1 (6 bases). Trimming removed 3 bases at V and 0 bases at J, with 9 bases between. The CDR3 runs 14 residues. CDR1 and CDR2 (germline): LNHNV, YYDKDF (reference sequence). The covered CDR3 bases are TGTGCCACCAGCAGCCGGGACACCTCCTACGAG. It specifies CATSSRDTSYE. The whole CDR3 protein reads CATSSRDTSYEQYF.

There are many counts of this clone. The CDR3 end is not reached by the read, which stops 3 residues before it; the germline J gene fills it in. This sequence joins TRBV13 and TRBJ2-5, with 8 bases that match TRBD2. Trimming removed 6 bases from V and 5 bases from J; junction bases left unmatched: 17. Germline V lookup: CDR1 PRHDT, CDR2 FYEKMQ (reference sequence). The CDR3 consists of 17 residues. CDR3 DNA (partial): TGTGCCAGCAGGGAACTAGCGGCCCTGAGGGTAGACGAGACC. Translating gives CASRELAALRVDET. The whole CDR3 sequence reads CASRELAALRVDETQYF.

This clone was counted many times. The read stops 3 residues short of the end of the CDR3; the missing end is completed from the germline J gene. V usage is TRBV7-2 and J usage is TRBJ2-1; 7 bases are a match to TRBD2. The CDR3 loop spans 15 amino acids. In germline, CDR1 is SGHTA, CDR2 FQGNSA. Trimming at V came to 1 base and at J to 4 bases, leaving 4 bases not matched to a gene. The CDR3 loop reads CASSLGAGSYNEQFF. The CDR3 bases that were read are TGTGCCAGCAGCTTAGGAGCGGGGTCGTACAATGAG. Full variable domain (rest looked up from reference TRBV7-2 and TRBJ2-1): GAGVSQSPSNKVTEKGKDVELRCDPISGHTALYWYRQSLGQGLEFLIYFQGNSAPDKSGLPSDRFSAERTGGSVSTLTIQRTQQEDSAVYLCASSLGAGSYNEQFFGPGTRLTVL.